This TCR beta chain was captured by sequencing in a study of cytomegalovirus exposure and HLA in healthy donors. The CDR3 length is 15 residues. Germline values: CDR1 KGHSH, CDR2 LQKENI. Trimming shortened V by 6 bases and J by 0 bases, and 12 bases separated the two germline ends. PCR used 60 Vbeta primers and 13 Jbeta primers. Method: immunoSEQ multiplex PCR; TCRdb's copy keeps in-frame clones and lacks some. The sample contains over 150,000 clones, around 80% of which appear only once. V usage is TRBV18 and J usage is TRBJ1-3; no reliable D call. Sequencing used PBMCs. This TCR came from a man aged 25 to 45 in good health and CMV-seropositive. The CDR3 bases are TGTGCCAGCTCGGGGAGTGACAACTCTGGAAACACCATATATTTT. It encodes CASSGSDNSGNTIYF.